The 29 T cell receptor beta chains below were found in one sample sequenced in a study of shared clonotypes between healthy human individuals. Libraries were prepared by immunoSEQ multiplex PCR; TCRdb keeps only in-frame clonotypes and omits some of them. The table shows approximately 1.1 million clones, with approximately 78% occurring only once. Sequenced sample: memory CD4+ T cells from PBMCs. Subset meaning: CD45RA-negative fraction. The receptors shown here come from a young man in good health. Some clones in this sample may be carry-over from other donors' samples.

The gene calls are TRBV28 and TRBJ2-2; TRBD2 aligns across 7 bases. Germline V gene data show CDR1 as MDHEN and CDR2 as SYDVKM. V dropped 5 bases and J dropped 5; count of bases not matched to a gene: 5. This CDR3 has 14 amino acids. The DNA of the CDR3 is TGTGCCAGCAGTAGCGGGATAGGGACCGGGGAGCTGTTTTTT. This sequence encodes CASSSGIGTGELFF.

This clone has at least ten counts. The V and J genes are TRBV28 and TRBJ1-2; the D gene is possibly TRBD1 (5 bases). Germline CDR1 is MDHEN and CDR2 is SYDVKM. The V end was cut by 1 base, the J end by 12 bases, with 21 bases between. The CDR3 extends over 15 amino acids. CDR3 sequence: CASSLSGTLSGENTF. The DNA of the CDR3 is TGTGCCAGCAGTTTATCAGGGACCCTTTCGGGCGAGAACACCTTC.

As DNA, the CDR3 is TGTGCCAGCTCACTGCAAGGGGGGTATGAGCAGTTCTTC. This sequence encodes CASSLQGGYEQFF. This chain links TRBV18 with TRBJ2-1, with D perhaps given as TRBD1 or TRBD2 (6 bases each). Germline V gene sequence: CDR1 KGHSH, CDR2 LQKENI. This CDR3 is 13 amino acids long. The ends were cut back, 4 bases at V and 8 bases at J, with 12 bases in the middle.

This clone was counted a single time. J is TRBJ2-3 and V is TRBV9; the match to TRBD1 covers 10 bases. After removal of 4 bases from V and 3 bases from J, the junction contained 17 bases not matched to a gene. Germline loops: CDR1 SGDLS, CDR2 YYNGEE. The CDR3 is 19 residues long. DNA for the CDR3: TGTGCCAGCAGCCAACCCAACTCTCGGACAGGGGGTTTTACAGATACGCAGTATTTT. This encodes CASSQPNSRTGGFTDTQYF.

There are a few counts of this clone. This CDR3 is also generated by other DNA sequences in the sample. The chain recombines TRBV5-1 with TRBJ2-7; no reliable D call. The CDR3 totals 14 residues. CDR1 and CDR2 (germline): SGHRS, YFSETQ. Deletions cut 2 bases from V and 2 bases from J, with 11 bases between. In nucleotides, the CDR3 is TGCGCCAGCAGCTTTTCGGGTACGACCTACGAGCAGTACTTC. This translates into CASSFSGTTYEQYF. Full variable domain (rest looked up from reference TRBV5-1 and TRBJ2-7): KAGVTQTPRYLIKTRGQQVTLSCSPISGHRSVSWYQQTPGQGLQFLFEYFSETQRNKGNFPGRFSGRQFSNSRSEMNVSTLELGDSALYLCASSFSGTTYEQYFGPGTRLTVT.

This clone was seen more than once but under ten times. CDR3 in DNA: TGCAGCGTGGGGTTTGGGGGACGCACAGATACGCAGTATTTT. The encoded protein is CSVGFGGRTDTQYF. The chain combines TRBV29-1 with TRBJ2-3; D is possibly TRBD1 or TRBD2 (5 bases each). V lost 6 bases to trimming and J lost 1 base, with 14 bases between them. CDR3 size: 14 residues. Germline V gene lookup returns CDR1 SQVTM and CDR2 ANQGSEA.

V and J are TRBV28 and TRBJ1-1; D is unclear. The CDR3 consists of 14 residues. Germline CDR1 is MDHEN and CDR2 is SYDVKM. V was shortened by 3 bases and J by 1 base, with 9 bases between the two germline ends. The CDR3 bases are TGTGCCAGCAGTTTCTATACAGAGAACACTGAAGCTTTCTTT. Amino acid sequence: CASSFYTENTEAFF. Based on the CDR3 plus reference TRBV28 and TRBJ1-1, the full variable domain is DVKVTQSSRYLVKRTGEKVFLECVQDMDHENMFWYRQDPGLGLRLIYFSYDVKMKEKGDIPEGYSVSREKKERFSLILESASTNQTSMYLCASSFYTENTEAFFGQGTRLTVV.

The rearrangement links TRBV2 to TRBJ2-3, with no clear D. The CDR3 runs to 11 residues. V lost 3 bases, J lost 8 bases, and 6 bases lay in between. The V gene's germline CDR1 is SNHLY and CDR2 FYNNEI. This chain's CDR3 is CASSDYFTQYF. In DNA form, the CDR3 reads TGTGCCAGCAGTGACTATTTTACGCAGTATTTT.

The genes are TRBV2 and TRBJ2-5, with 9 bases matching TRBD1. This CDR3 has 15 amino acids. Trimming at V came to 6 bases and at J to 5 bases, leaving 10 bases not matched to a gene. CDR1 SNHLY and CDR2 FYNNEI come from the germline V gene. Written as DNA, the CDR3 is TGTGCCAGCAGAGACGACAGGGGGTCTTCGGAGACCCAGTACTTC. Amino acids: CASRDDRGSSETQYF.

The J gene is TRBJ2-2, the V gene TRBV7-3; a weak D match, TRBD2 (5 bases). CDR1 and CDR2 from the germline V gene are SGHTA and FQGTGA. The CDR3 length is 13 residues. The V gene lost 2 bases and the J gene lost 6 bases, with 7 bases spanning the gap. The CDR3 region is CASSLLGAGELFF. The CDR3 DNA sequence: TGTGCCAGCAGCTTATTGGGAGCCGGGGAGCTGTTTTTT.

The rearrangement links TRBV4-2 to TRBJ2-7, with D perhaps TRBD2 (5 bases). The CDR3 has 17 amino acids. V lost 1 base to trimming and J lost 2 bases, with 18 bases between them. Germline values: CDR1 LGHNA, CDR2 YNFKEQ. Here the CDR3 reads CASSQAMDSSGAYEQYF. The DNA for the CDR3 is TGTGCCAGCAGCCAAGCTATGGACTCCTCTGGGGCCTACGAGCAGTACTTC.

This clone has just a few counts. J is TRBJ2-7 and V is TRBV5-1; TRBD2 matches at 13 bases. Losses at the gene ends were 1 base for V and 4 bases for J; bases not matched to a gene: 14. Germline-derived CDR1 and CDR2 are SGHRS and YFSETQ. CDR3 length: 19 residues. The CDR3 sequence is CASSLTGTSGIKVPYEQYF. CDR3 DNA sequence: TGCGCCAGCAGCTTGACCGGGACTAGCGGGATTAAGGTTCCATACGAGCAGTACTTC.

Here the CDR3 DNA reads TGTGCCAGCAGCTCAAAGACAGGGACTAATGAAAAACTGTTTTTT. Its translation is CASSSKTGTNEKLFF. This chain links TRBV11-3 with TRBJ1-4, with 7 nucleotides matching TRBD1. Germline V gene data show CDR1 as SGHNT and CDR2 as YENEEA. Trimming took 4 bases from V and 2 from J; bases not matched to a gene: 4. The CDR3 totals 15 residues.

J is TRBJ2-2 and V is TRBV2; 9 nucleotides agree with TRBD1. Germline V gives CDR1 SNHLY, CDR2 FYNNEI. Trimming cost V 7 bases and J 7 bases; bases outside gene matches: 7. The CDR3 has 14 amino acids. The DNA for the CDR3 is TGTGCCAGCAAACAGGGGGCTATCGACGGGGAGCTGTTTTTT. Protein sequence: CASKQGAIDGELFF. The variable domain in full, with the rest retrieved from reference TRBV2 and TRBJ2-2, is EPEVTQTPSHQVTQMGQEVILRCVPISNHLYFYWYRQILGQKVEFLVSFYNNEISEKSEIFDDQFSVERPDGSNFTLKIRSTKLEDSAMYFCASKQGAIDGELFFGEGSRLTVL.

The V gene is TRBV5-4, the J gene TRBJ2-1, with D perhaps given as TRBD1 or TRBD2 (5 bases each). CDR1 and CDR2 from the germline V gene are SGHNT and YYREEE (reference sequence). This CDR3 is built from 12 residues. V was trimmed by 4 bases and J by 10 bases, leaving 12 bases between them. The CDR3 loop is CASSTGEREQFF. In DNA, the CDR3 is TGTGCCAGCAGCACAGGTGAGCGGGAGCAGTTCTTC.

This clone appeared once. This chain joins TRBV28 and TRBJ1-5; possible D gene TRBD1, 6 bases. The germline V gene encodes CDR1 MDHEN and CDR2 SYDVKM. With 10 bases removed from V and 3 bases from J, the gap between germline ends came to 19 bases. CDR3 size: 15 residues. The CDR3 region has the DNA TGTGCCATCGAAACTTCAGGGGCCTTCAATCAGCCCCAGCATTTT. It specifies CAIETSGAFNQPQHF.

V and J are TRBV4-2 and TRBJ2-1, with D hard to call. Germline CDR1 and CDR2: LGHNA and YNFKEQ. The CDR3 has 17 amino acids. Trimming left V 4 bases short and J 10 bases short, with 26 bases between. The CDR3 sequence is CASSPATQTLITKEQFF. In DNA, the CDR3 is TGTGCCAGCAGCCCGGCCACACAGACCTTGATAACGAAAGAGCAGTTCTTC.

This clone appeared a few times. The CDR3 sequence is CASSLEAGFNEQFF. DNA for the CDR3: TGTGCCAGCAGCTTAGAAGCAGGTTTCAATGAGCAGTTCTTC. The chain recombines TRBV7-9 with TRBJ2-1; D unresolved. Trimming shortened V by 1 base and J by 6 bases, and 10 bases separated the two germline ends. This CDR3 is built from 14 residues. Germline lookup yields CDR1 SEHNR and CDR2 FQNEAQ (reference sequence). Full variable domain (remainder filled in from reference TRBV7-9 and TRBJ2-1): DTGVSQNPRHKITKRGQNVTFRCDPISEHNRLYWYRQTLGQGPEFLTYFQNEAQLEKSRLLSDRFSAERPKGSFSTLEIQRTEQGDSAMYLCASSLEAGFNEQFFGPGTRLTVL.

This chain uses TRBV29-1 with TRBJ2-3; D gene uncertain. Looked up from germline, CDR1 is SQVTM and CDR2 is ANQGSEA. The CDR3 length is 13 residues. The V end lost 0 bases, the J end lost 2 bases, and 6 bases lay between the germline ends. The CDR3, as DNA: TGCAGCGTTGAAGATCGGACCACAGATACGCAGTATTTT. It encodes CSVEDRTTDTQYF.

V and J are TRBV5-1 and TRBJ2-6, with a tentative D call TRBD1 (6 bases). CDR1 is SGHRS and CDR2 is YFSETQ in the germline V gene. The V gene lost 2 bases and the J gene lost 0 bases, with 18 bases spanning the gap. The CDR3 is made up of 19 amino acids. The CDR3 loop is CASSFGIQGEHSGANVLTF. Here the CDR3 DNA reads TGCGCCAGCAGCTTCGGGATACAGGGTGAACACTCTGGGGCCAACGTCCTGACTTTC.

This clone appeared a single time. The chain uses TRBV6-1 and TRBJ2-5; 7 nucleotides match TRBD2. The junction had 3 bases not matched to a gene; V was cut back by 8 bases and J by 3 bases. CDR3 length: 12 amino acids. The germline gives CDR1 MNHNS, CDR2 SASEGT. The CDR3 here is CASGLAEETQYF. In DNA form, the CDR3 reads TGTGCCAGCGGGCTAGCGGAAGAGACCCAGTACTTC.

This chain connects TRBV6-5 to TRBJ2-5, with TRBD1 matching over 9 bases. Matching the DNA end better, TRBJ2-7 makes the J call doubtful. From germline, CDR1 is MNHEY and CDR2 SVGAGI. The CDR3 has 15 residues. The chain's CDR3 is CASSSSGTGSHEQYF. The CDR3 DNA reads as TGTGCCAGCAGCTCCTCCGGGACAGGGTCCCACGAGCAGTACTTC.

The rearrangement uses TRBV5-1 and TRBJ2-7; D perhaps matches TRBD2 (5 bases). Germline CDR1 and CDR2: SGHRS and YFSETQ. V shed 9 bases and J shed 4 bases, with 17 bases lying between them. This CDR3 is 13 amino acids long. CDR3 DNA: TGCGCCAAGCCGGTCCGGAGAGGGTACGAGCAGTACTTC. Its translation is CAKPVRRGYEQYF.

This chain links TRBV27 with TRBJ1-2; TRBD1 agrees at 10 bases. The trim removed 5 bases at V and 7 bases at J, leaving 10 bases unmatched. Germline V CDR1 and CDR2: MNHEY, SMNVEV (reference sequence). The CDR3 contains 15 residues. Written as DNA, the CDR3 is TGTGCCAGCAGTCCCCGACAGGGGGCGGGCTCTGGCTACACCTTC. Translated: CASSPRQGAGSGYTF.

CDR3 sequence reads: CASHASGGAYEQYF. DNA of the CDR3: TGCGCCAGCCATGCTAGCGGGGGCGCCTACGAGCAGTACTTC. The V and J genes are TRBV5-1 and TRBJ2-7, with 10 bases that match TRBD2. Germline assignment: CDR1 SGHRS and CDR2 YFSETQ. Losses at the gene ends were 7 bases for V and 2 bases for J; bases not matched to a gene: 6. This CDR3 is 14 amino acids long.

V is TRBV27 and J is TRBJ2-3, with TRBD2 matching over 7 bases. The CDR3 is 15 residues long. With 6 bases clipped from V and 1 base from J, the junction kept 7 bases outside the gene matches. Germline V lookup: CDR1 MNHEY, CDR2 SMNVEV (reference sequence). CDR3 DNA: TGTGCCAGCAGCCATTGGGCGGGGGGCACAGATACGCAGTATTTT. This codes for CASSHWAGGTDTQYF.

The chain couples TRBV5-8 to TRBJ1-1; 7 bases map to TRBD1. The CDR3 runs 11 residues. J gave up 11 bases and V 4 bases, and 5 bases lay outside the gene matches. The germline CDR1 and CDR2 sequences are SGHTS and YDEGEE. The CDR3 sequence is CASSRTGGAFF. The CDR3 DNA sequence: TGTGCCAGCAGCCGGACAGGAGGCGCTTTCTTT.

The chain links TRBV28 to TRBJ2-7; D gene ambiguous. In germline, CDR1 is MDHEN, CDR2 SYDVKM. Trimming took off 6 bases at V and 6 bases at J, with 21 bases between the two ends. This CDR3 has 15 residues. The CDR3 region is CASSQIGLGPAEQYF. CDR3 DNA: TGTGCCAGCAGCCAAATAGGCCTCGGCCCTGCCGAGCAGTACTTC.

This chain connects TRBV18 to TRBJ2-3, with D tentatively TRBD1 or TRBD2 (5 bases each). The germline V gene has CDR1 KGHSH and CDR2 LQKENI. The CDR3 sequence is 15 residues long. Trimming cost V 3 bases and J 0 bases, with 10 bases left between them. The CDR3 here is CASSPRDVSTDTQYF. DNA of the CDR3: TGTGCCAGCTCACCCCGGGACGTTAGCACAGATACGCAGTATTTT.